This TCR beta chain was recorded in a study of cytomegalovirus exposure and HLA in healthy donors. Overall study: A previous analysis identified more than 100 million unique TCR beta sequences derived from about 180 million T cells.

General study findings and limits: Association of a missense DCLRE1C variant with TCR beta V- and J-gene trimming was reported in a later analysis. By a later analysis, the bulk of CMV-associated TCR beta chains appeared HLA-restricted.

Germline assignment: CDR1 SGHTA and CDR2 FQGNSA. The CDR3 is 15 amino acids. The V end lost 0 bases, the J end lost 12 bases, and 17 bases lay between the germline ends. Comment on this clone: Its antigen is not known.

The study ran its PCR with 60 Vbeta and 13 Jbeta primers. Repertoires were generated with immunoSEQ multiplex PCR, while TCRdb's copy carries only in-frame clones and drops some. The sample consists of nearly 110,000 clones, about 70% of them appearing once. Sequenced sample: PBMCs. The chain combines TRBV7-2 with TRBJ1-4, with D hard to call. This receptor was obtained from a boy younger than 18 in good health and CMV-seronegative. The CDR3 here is CASSLARLAGSELFF. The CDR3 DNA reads TGTGCCAGCAGCTTAGCGAGGCTGGCGGGATCGGAACTGTTTTTT.